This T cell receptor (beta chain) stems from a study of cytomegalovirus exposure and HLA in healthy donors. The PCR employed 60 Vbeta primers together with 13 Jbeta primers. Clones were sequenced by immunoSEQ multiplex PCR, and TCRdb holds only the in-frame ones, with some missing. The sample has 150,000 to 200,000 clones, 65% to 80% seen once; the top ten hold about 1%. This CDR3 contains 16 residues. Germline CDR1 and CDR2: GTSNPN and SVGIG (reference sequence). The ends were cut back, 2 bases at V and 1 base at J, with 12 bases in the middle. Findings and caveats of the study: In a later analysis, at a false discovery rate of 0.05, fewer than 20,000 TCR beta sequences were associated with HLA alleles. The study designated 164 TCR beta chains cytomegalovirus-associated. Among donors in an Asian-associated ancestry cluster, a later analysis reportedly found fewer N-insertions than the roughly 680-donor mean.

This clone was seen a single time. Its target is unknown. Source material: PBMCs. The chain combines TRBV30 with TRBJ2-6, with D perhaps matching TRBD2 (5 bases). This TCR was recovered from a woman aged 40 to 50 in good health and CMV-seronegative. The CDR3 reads CAWSIRGVSGANVLTF. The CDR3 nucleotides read TGTGCCTGGAGTATCCGGGGAGTGTCTGGGGCCAACGTCCTGACTTTC. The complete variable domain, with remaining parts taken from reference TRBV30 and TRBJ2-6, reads SQTIHQWPATLVQPVGSPLSLECTVEGTSNPNLYWYRQAAGRGLQLLFYSVGIGQISSEVPQNLSASRPQDRQFILSSKKLLLSDSGFYLCAWSIRGVSGANVLTFGAGSRLTVL.